The rows below give T cell receptor beta chains drawn from one sample of a study of identical twins. Each CDR3 protein gets one entry after TCRdb re-called the 5' RACE reads with MiXCR. The table includes around 470,000 distinct CDR3 sequences, 12% to 15% detected once. The same data also contributed to another study, on yellow fever vaccine responses in identical twins.

The specimen was CD4+ T cells sorted from blood. These receptors were obtained from a woman in her late teens or twenties in good health. Each CDR3 is given without its conserved first and last residue. Expanded clones get a size class; other rows say once, few or many, or leave the size out.

j_call: TRBJ2-7
v_call: TRBV18
clone_size: few
cdr3_aa: ASSRDRFGEQY

j_call: TRBJ2-5
v_call: TRBV27
clone_size: few
cdr3_aa: ASSTRGRGLETQY

j_call: TRBJ2-5
v_call: TRBV20-1
clone_size: -
cdr3_aa: SALPPVGGSETQY

j_call: TRBJ1-6
v_call: TRBV4-1
clone_size: once
cdr3_aa: ASSLTSGTGFNSPLH

j_call: TRBJ1-2
v_call: TRBV10-1
clone_size: few
cdr3_aa: ASSAGARDGYT

j_call: TRBJ2-2
v_call: TRBV28
clone_size: -
cdr3_aa: ASSRVRRGNTGELF

j_call: TRBJ2-7
v_call: TRBV25-1
clone_size: -
cdr3_aa: ASSEAGVIDEQY

j_call: TRBJ2-7
v_call: TRBV29-1
clone_size: few
cdr3_aa: SVEVTAGGLYEQY

j_call: TRBJ1-5
v_call: TRBV5-5
clone_size: -
cdr3_aa: ASSLRAGQAAWAQH

j_call: TRBJ2-5
v_call: TRBV7-8
clone_size: -
cdr3_aa: ASSPTGTSSL

j_call: TRBJ1-5
v_call: TRBV5-1
clone_size: few
cdr3_aa: ASRQGQGDQPQH

j_call: TRBJ2-7
v_call: TRBV20-1
clone_size: few
cdr3_aa: SAKKPGLGYEQY

j_call: TRBJ2-3
v_call: TRBV11-2
clone_size: -
cdr3_aa: ASSFTTGSTDTQY

j_call: TRBJ2-1
v_call: TRBV2
clone_size: few
cdr3_aa: ASSRTSGTGEQF

j_call: TRBJ2-1
v_call: TRBV6-5
clone_size: few
cdr3_aa: ASSWTSPIYNEQF

j_call: TRBJ2-5
v_call: TRBV12-3/TRBV12-4
clone_size: few
cdr3_aa: ASSLGGPSRAETQY

j_call: TRBJ2-3
v_call: TRBV11-1
clone_size: -
cdr3_aa: ASSFLTSGGKDTQY

j_call: TRBJ1-4
v_call: TRBV15
clone_size: many
cdr3_aa: ATSRKSGATNEKLF

j_call: TRBJ2-1
v_call: TRBV11-2
clone_size: many
cdr3_aa: ASDKSSYNEQF

j_call: TRBJ2-4
v_call: TRBV4-2
clone_size: -
cdr3_aa: ASSQAEAKNIQY

j_call: TRBJ2-2
v_call: TRBV6-4
clone_size: few
cdr3_aa: ASSRLAGSTGELF

j_call: TRBJ2-1
v_call: TRBV29-1
clone_size: few
cdr3_aa: TTTRSYSEQF

j_call: TRBJ2-7
v_call: TRBV19
clone_size: -
cdr3_aa: ASSIQPTGAYEQY

j_call: TRBJ2-7
v_call: TRBV12-3/TRBV12-4
clone_size: few
cdr3_aa: ASSFLQGGEY

j_call: TRBJ2-6
v_call: TRBV7-9
clone_size: many
cdr3_aa: ASSGRGSGANVLT

j_call: TRBJ2-1
v_call: TRBV5-1
clone_size: -
cdr3_aa: ASSLVPELAGANEQF

j_call: TRBJ2-1
v_call: TRBV29-1
clone_size: many
cdr3_aa: SVDKGLDVYNEQF

j_call: TRBJ1-2
v_call: TRBV5-1
clone_size: once
cdr3_aa: ASSLDTEFYGYT

j_call: TRBJ1-4
v_call: TRBV7-9
clone_size: -
cdr3_aa: ASSLAGGVEKLF

j_call: TRBJ2-2
v_call: TRBV24-1
clone_size: few
cdr3_aa: ATSGLAGVSTGELF

j_call: TRBJ1-2
v_call: TRBV7-9
clone_size: many
cdr3_aa: ASSEKGDGYGYT

j_call: TRBJ2-7
v_call: TRBV11-1
clone_size: few
cdr3_aa: ASSLSQGLDTYEQY

j_call: TRBJ2-2
v_call: TRBV15
clone_size: few
cdr3_aa: ATTKGSGNTGELF

j_call: TRBJ2-1
v_call: TRBV7-2
clone_size: few
cdr3_aa: ASSLGQRDHEQF

j_call: TRBJ2-7
v_call: TRBV7-2
clone_size: -
cdr3_aa: ASGDRADKQY

j_call: TRBJ2-5
v_call: TRBV5-1
clone_size: many
cdr3_aa: ASQRRGSQETQY

j_call: TRBJ1-4
v_call: TRBV15
clone_size: few
cdr3_aa: ATSSGQRTNEKLF

j_call: TRBJ2-3
v_call: TRBV15
clone_size: -
cdr3_aa: ATSRVLGSTDTQY

j_call: TRBJ2-3
v_call: TRBV20-1
clone_size: -
cdr3_aa: SAGPTKLSTDTQY

j_call: TRBJ2-5
v_call: TRBV6-1
clone_size: -
cdr3_aa: ASSAGVGGIQETQY

j_call: TRBJ2-5
v_call: TRBV5-4
clone_size: few
cdr3_aa: ASSLRRGQQETQY

j_call: TRBJ2-1
v_call: TRBV29-1
clone_size: -
cdr3_aa: SVEFLAGVYNEQF

j_call: TRBJ1-1
v_call: TRBV7-2
clone_size: -
cdr3_aa: ASSSATEAF

j_call: TRBJ2-5
v_call: TRBV19
clone_size: -
cdr3_aa: ASSISGRSYQETQY

j_call: TRBJ2-5
v_call: TRBV4-2
clone_size: many
cdr3_aa: ASSQDTSWGVGETQY

j_call: TRBJ2-2
v_call: TRBV3-1
clone_size: few
cdr3_aa: ASSPGQGTGELF

j_call: TRBJ2-1
v_call: TRBV15
clone_size: -
cdr3_aa: ATSRDGGNEQF

j_call: TRBJ2-7
v_call: TRBV6-5
clone_size: -
cdr3_aa: ASSTSGGPYEQY

j_call: TRBJ2-5
v_call: TRBV16
clone_size: -
cdr3_aa: ASSQSPGVGETQY

j_call: TRBJ2-7
v_call: TRBV28
clone_size: -
cdr3_aa: ASSFRGSRGNRYEQY

j_call: TRBJ1-2
v_call: TRBV6-1
clone_size: -
cdr3_aa: ASSESERWGYT

j_call: TRBJ2-5
v_call: TRBV11-2
clone_size: -
cdr3_aa: ASRRTGAQETQY

j_call: TRBJ1-1
v_call: TRBV20-1
clone_size: -
cdr3_aa: SAAQPTEAF

j_call: TRBJ2-1
v_call: TRBV11-1
clone_size: few
cdr3_aa: ASSSGQGAGGSGYNEQF

j_call: TRBJ2-2
v_call: TRBV6-2/TRBV6-3
clone_size: -
cdr3_aa: ASSYPIEGARGELF